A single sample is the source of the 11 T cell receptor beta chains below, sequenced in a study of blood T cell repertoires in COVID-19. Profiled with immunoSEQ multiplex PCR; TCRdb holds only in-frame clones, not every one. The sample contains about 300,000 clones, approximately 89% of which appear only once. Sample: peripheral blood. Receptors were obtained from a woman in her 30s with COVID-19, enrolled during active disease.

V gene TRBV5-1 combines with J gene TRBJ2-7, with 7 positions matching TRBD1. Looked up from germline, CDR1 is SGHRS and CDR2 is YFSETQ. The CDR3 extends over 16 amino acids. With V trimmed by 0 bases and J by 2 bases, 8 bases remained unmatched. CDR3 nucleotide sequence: TGCGCCAGCAGCTTGGGGCTGGACAGGTCCACCTACGAGCAGTACTTC. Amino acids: CASSLGLDRSTYEQYF.

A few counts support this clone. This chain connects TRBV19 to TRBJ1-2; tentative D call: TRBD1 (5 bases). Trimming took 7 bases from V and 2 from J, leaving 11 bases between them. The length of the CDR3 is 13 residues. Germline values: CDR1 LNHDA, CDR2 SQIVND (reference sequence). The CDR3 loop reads CASTLSGNYGYTF. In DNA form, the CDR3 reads TGTGCCAGTACCCTCTCAGGGAACTATGGCTACACCTTC.

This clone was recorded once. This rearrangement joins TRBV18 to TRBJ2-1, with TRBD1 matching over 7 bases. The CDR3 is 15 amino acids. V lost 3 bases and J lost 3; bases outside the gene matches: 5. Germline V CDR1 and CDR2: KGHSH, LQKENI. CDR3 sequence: CASSPPGTVYNEQFF. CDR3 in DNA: TGTGCCAGCTCACCGCCAGGGACAGTCTACAATGAGCAGTTCTTC.

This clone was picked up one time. The CDR3 DNA is TGCAGCGTTGAGATAAGTGGAGCTGGCTATGGCTACACCTTC. Amino acid sequence: CSVEISGAGYGYTF. The chain carries TRBV29-1 and TRBJ1-2; D is undetermined. The V gene lost 3 bases and the J gene lost 4 bases, with 15 bases spanning the gap. CDR1 and CDR2 from the germline V gene are SQVTM and ANQGSEA. The CDR3 totals 14 residues. The variable domain in full, with the rest retrieved from reference TRBV29-1 and TRBJ1-2, is SAVISQKPSRDICQRGTSLTIQCQVDSQVTMMFWYRQQPGQSLTLIATANQGSEATYESGFVIDKFPISRPNLTFSTLTVSNMSPEDSSIYLCSVEISGAGYGYTFGSGTRLTVV.

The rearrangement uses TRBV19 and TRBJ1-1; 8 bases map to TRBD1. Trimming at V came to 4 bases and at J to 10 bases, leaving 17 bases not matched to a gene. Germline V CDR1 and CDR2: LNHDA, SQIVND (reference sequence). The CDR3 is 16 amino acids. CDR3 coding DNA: TGTGCCAGTAGTAAGCGTCTAGGGACAGGAATTTTACTAGCTTTCTTT. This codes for CASSKRLGTGILLAFF.

CDR3 region: CSARDLSGYTF. The DNA of the CDR3 is TGCAGTGCTAGAGATCTAAGTGGCTACACCTTC. V and J are TRBV20-1 and TRBJ1-2; no clear D. The germline gives CDR1 DFQATT, CDR2 SNEGSKA (reference sequence). Trimming left V 0 bases short and J 7 bases short, with 6 bases between. The CDR3 is 11 amino acids.

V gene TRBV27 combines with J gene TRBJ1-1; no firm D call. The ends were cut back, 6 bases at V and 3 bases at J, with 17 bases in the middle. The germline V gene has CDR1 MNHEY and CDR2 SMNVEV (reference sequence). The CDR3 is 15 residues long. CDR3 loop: CASRSGGRPYTEAFF. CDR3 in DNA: TGTGCCAGCAGATCCGGAGGTCGGCCTTACACTGAAGCTTTCTTT.

CDR3 DNA sequence: TGTGCCAGCAGTTTGGGACAGGGTTCTGGAAACACCATATATTTT. Amino acids: CASSLGQGSGNTIYF. The J gene is TRBJ1-3, the V gene TRBV7-3; 9 bases fit TRBD1. The length of the CDR3 is 15 residues. With 6 bases clipped from V and 1 base from J, the junction kept 4 bases outside the gene matches. Per germline, CDR1 SGHTA and CDR2 FQGTGA.

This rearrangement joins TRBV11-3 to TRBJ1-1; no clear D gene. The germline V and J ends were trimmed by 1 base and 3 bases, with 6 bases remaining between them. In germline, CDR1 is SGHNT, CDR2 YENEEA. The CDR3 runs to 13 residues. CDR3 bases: TGTGCCAGCAGCTTAGGCCGGGACACTGAAGCTTTCTTT. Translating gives CASSLGRDTEAFF.

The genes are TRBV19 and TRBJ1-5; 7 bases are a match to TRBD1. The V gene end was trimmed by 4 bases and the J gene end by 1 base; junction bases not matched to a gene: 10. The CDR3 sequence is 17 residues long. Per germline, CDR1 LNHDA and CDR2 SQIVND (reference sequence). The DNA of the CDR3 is TGTGCCAGTAGTAGGGGAAGACAGGGAGACAGCAATCAGCCCCAGCATTTT. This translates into CASSRGRQGDSNQPQHF.

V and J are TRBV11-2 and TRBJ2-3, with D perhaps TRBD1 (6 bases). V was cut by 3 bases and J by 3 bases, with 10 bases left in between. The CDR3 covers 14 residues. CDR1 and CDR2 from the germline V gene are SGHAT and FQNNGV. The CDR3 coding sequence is TGTGCCAGCAGCTTGAGCAGGGGAACAGATACGCAGTATTTT. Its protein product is CASSLSRGTDTQYF.